What follows are 25 T cell receptor beta chains derived from one specimen sequenced in a study of CD4 and CD8 cells across lung adenocarcinoma regions. TCRdb processed the PCR reads anew with MiXCR; each CDR3 protein has one entry. Of 11,000 or so distinct CDR3 sequences in the sample, roughly 51% are singletons; the top ten hold 33%. What was sequenced was CD8+ T cells from the center of a lung tumor. The receptors come from a female donor with lung adenocarcinoma. The CD4 and CD8 labels of this study may be unreliable.

The rearrangement links TRBV10-2 to TRBJ2-2, with D tentatively TRBD1 or TRBD2 (5 bases each). Germline V gene sequence: CDR1 WSHSY, CDR2 SAAADI. The length of the CDR3 is 14 residues. Trimming pared 7 bases from V and 16 bases from J, leaving 25 bases between. The CDR3 reads CASKGAVSTGTQFF. The CDR3 DNA follows: TGCGCCAGCAAAGGGGCTGTGAGCACCGGGACGCAGTTTTTT.

The V gene is TRBV9, the J gene TRBJ2-1; no reliable D call. CDR3 length equals 13 residues. The V gene lost 0 bases and the J gene lost 3 bases, with 4 bases spanning the gap. From germline, CDR1 is SGDLS and CDR2 YYNGEE. The DNA of the CDR3 is TGTGCCAGCAGCGTAGATATCTACAATGAGCAGTTCTTC. Amino acids: CASSVDIYNEQFF.

This clonotype was seen more than once but under ten times. The chain carries TRBV6-1 and TRBJ2-1, with TRBD2 matching over 8 bases. The CDR3 is 17 residues long. The ends lost 6 bases at V and 0 bases at J; junction bases unmatched: 10. Germline CDR1 MNHNS, CDR2 SASEGT. In DNA form, the CDR3 reads TGTGCCAGCAGGGGTGGAGCGGGGGCCAACTCCTACAATGAGCAGTTCTTC. The encoded protein is CASRGGAGANSYNEQFF.

This sequence joins TRBV10-1 and TRBJ2-3; 13 nucleotides match TRBD2. With the DNA end fitting TRBJ2-1 better, the J assignment may be wrong. Germline V gives CDR1 WNHNN, CDR2 SYGVQD (reference sequence). The CDR3 has 15 amino acids. Written as DNA, the CDR3 is TGCGCCAGCAGTGAAAGACTAGCGGGAGGCCGTGAGCAGTTCTTC. This encodes CASSERLAGGREQFF.

This clonotype is categorized as medium-sized. This chain joins TRBV7-6 and TRBJ2-3; TRBD2 matches 8 bases. V lost 1 base, J lost 6 bases, and 6 bases stayed unmatched. CDR3 size: 15 residues. From germline, CDR1 is SGHVS and CDR2 FNYEAQ. The CDR3 sequence: CASSLGSLAGDTQYF. For the CDR3, the DNA is TGTGCCAGCAGCTTAGGCTCCTTAGCGGGGGATACGCAGTATTTT. Full variable domain (rest looked up from reference TRBV7-6 and TRBJ2-3): GAGVSQSPRYKVTKRGQDVALRCDPISGHVSLYWYRQALGQGPEFLTYFNYEAQQDKSGLPNDRFSAERPEGSISTLTIQRTEQRDSAMYRCASSLGSLAGDTQYFGPGTRLTVL.

About this clonotype: At one boundary the junction diverges from the germline segment, which might be a read error. The chain uses TRBV7-7 and TRBJ2-5, with 9 bases fitting TRBD1. CDR1 and CDR2 (germline): SSHAT, FNYEAQ (reference sequence). The CDR3 consists of 16 residues. CDR3 protein: CASSLGGTGRQETQYF. CDR3 sequence (DNA): TGTGCTAGCAGCTTAGGAGGGACAGGGCGACAAGAGACCCAGTACTTC. Full variable domain (rest looked up from reference TRBV7-7 and TRBJ2-5): GAGVSQSPRYKVTKRGQDVTLRCDPISSHATLYWYQQALGQGPEFLTYFNYEAQPDKSGLPSDRFSAERPEGSISTLTIQRTEQRDSAMYRCASSLGGTGRQETQYFGPGTRLLVL.

The sample holds a few counts of this clonotype. V is TRBV12-3 or TRBV12-4 and J is TRBJ2-5; TRBD2 might be the D (7 bases). Trimming pared 0 bases from V and 1 base from J, leaving 15 bases between. This CDR3 is built from 17 residues. The CDR3 coding sequence is TGTGCCAGCAGTTTAGCCCAGGGGCGGGGGATCCAAGAGACCCAGTACTTC. It encodes CASSLAQGRGIQETQYF.

This clonotype was recorded many times. The gene calls are TRBV6-2 or TRBV6-3 and TRBJ2-5; 7 positions match TRBD2. Germline trimming cut 5 bases from V and 2 bases from J; bases unmatched to any gene: 8. Germline assignment: CDR1 MNHEY and CDR2 SVGEGT. The CDR3 is 15 amino acids. CDR3 in DNA: TGTGCCAGCAGTAGGCCTGGCGGGGGACAAGAGACCCAGTACTTC. The encoded protein is CASSRPGGGQETQYF.

On this clonotype itself: A read error may account for a junction end that differs from germline. V gene TRBV6-1 combines with J gene TRBJ2-5, with 9 bases matching TRBD1. CDR3 length: 15 amino acids. Germline V gene sequence: CDR1 MNHNS, CDR2 SASEGT. The DNA for the CDR3 is TGTGCCAGTAATCCGGGACAGGGAAAGTCCTACGACCAGAACTTC. This encodes CASNPGQGKSYDQNF.

The chain joins TRBV9 to TRBJ2-1; 10 positions agree with TRBD2. The J call may be faulty, since TRBJ2-5 better matches the DNA end. This CDR3 comprises 16 residues. CDR1 is SGDLS, CDR2 YYNGEE, per germline. This CDR3 reads CASSVGAGGLLETQYF. The CDR3 coding sequence is TGTGCCAGCAGCGTAGGAGCGGGGGGGCTGCTAGAGACCCAGTACTTC.

A single count supports this clonotype. V is TRBV10-3 and J is TRBJ2-1; D could derive from TRBD1 or TRBD2 (7 bases each). The CDR3 runs 17 residues. The V gene's germline CDR1 is ENHRY and CDR2 SYGVKD. V gave up 3 bases and J gave up 0 bases, with 15 bases separating them. In DNA, the CDR3 is TGTGCCATCAGTGACCCAGGGGGAGGGAGCTCCTACAATGAGCAGTTCTTC. Its protein is CAISDPGGGSSYNEQFF.

This sequence joins TRBV4-1 and TRBJ2-1, with TRBD2 matching 12 bases. The length of the CDR3 is 16 residues. Germline CDR1 reads MGHRA; CDR2 reads YSYEKL. Losses at the gene ends were 3 bases for V and 12 bases for J; bases not matched to a gene: 12. In nucleotides, the CDR3 is TGCGCCAGCAGCCATGAGGGACTAGCGGGCCATCCGGGGCAGTTCTTC. It encodes CASSHEGLAGHPGQFF.

This clonotype rates as medium-sized (0.01 to 0.1%). The chain recombines TRBV6-5 with TRBJ2-7; D not resolved. Per germline, CDR1 MNHEY and CDR2 SVGAGI. This CDR3 spans 15 amino acids. The germline V and J ends were trimmed by 6 bases and 0 bases, with 15 bases remaining between them. CDR3 sequence: CASSALKRSSYEQYF. In nucleotides, the CDR3 is TGTGCCAGCAGCGCTCTAAAAAGAAGCTCCTACGAGCAGTACTTC.

By sample fraction, this clonotype is medium-sized. The V call is TRBV4-1, the J call TRBJ2-1, with D hard to call. Near its end, the DNA agrees better with TRBJ2-7, so the J call may be wrong. The CDR3 covers 15 residues. Germline V CDR1 and CDR2: MGHRA, YSYEKL. The CDR3 loop is CASSQDFAVVPEQYF. The CDR3, as DNA: TGCGCCAGCAGCCAAGATTTTGCGGTAGTCCCCGAGCAGTACTTC.

V gene TRBV6-1 combines with J gene TRBJ2-1, with 9 bases matching TRBD2. The J call may not be correct, given that the DNA end is closer to TRBJ2-7. This CDR3 has 18 residues. The V gene's germline CDR1 is MNHNS and CDR2 SASEGT. The CDR3 DNA reads as TGTGCCAGCACCCCCCGGGGGACTAGCTTTTGGAATAACTACGAGCAGTACTTC. Its protein product is CASTPRGTSFWNNYEQYF.

The gene calls are TRBV12-3 or TRBV12-4 and TRBJ1-1; tentatively, D is TRBD1 (5 bases). The CDR3 runs 12 residues. Trimming left V 8 bases short and J 7 bases short, with 14 bases between. The CDR3 DNA is TGTGCCAGCGGTACAGCGGGGGGTGAAGCTTTCTTT. Translation: CASGTAGGEAFF.

V is TRBV11-3 and J is TRBJ2-2; D might be TRBD1 (6 bases). The CDR3 length is 14 residues. Per germline, CDR1 SGHNT and CDR2 YENEEA. V shed 3 bases and J shed 3 bases, with 8 bases lying between them. CDR3 bases: TGTGCCAGCAGCTTTCACAGGGACACCGGGGAGCTGTTTTTT. Amino acids: CASSFHRDTGELFF.

The chain uses TRBV6-5 and TRBJ2-3; TRBD1 matches at 8 bases. TRBJ2-2 matches the DNA end more closely, so the J call is doubtful. The germline V gene encodes CDR1 MNHEY and CDR2 SVGAGI. The CDR3 length is 16 residues. This CDR3 is CASSCQGAMSTDTLFF. CDR3 in DNA: TGTGCCAGCAGTTGCCAGGGGGCGATGAGCACAGATACGCTGTTTTTT.

The chain combines TRBV6-1 with TRBJ2-2; D is possibly TRBD1 (5 bases). Germline assignment: CDR1 MNHNS and CDR2 SASEGT. The V gene lost 6 bases and the J gene lost 0 bases, with 17 bases spanning the gap. The CDR3 covers 17 residues. Here the CDR3 DNA reads TGTGCCAGCAGCCCAGGGTCTGGGGAAACGAACACCGGGGAGCTGTTTTTT. As protein: CASSPGSGETNTGELFF.

V gene TRBV6-1 combines with J gene TRBJ2-4, with D possibly being TRBD1 or TRBD2 (7 bases each). The CDR3 runs 16 residues. Trimming cost V 3 bases and J 10 bases, with 22 bases left between them. Per germline, CDR1 MNHNS and CDR2 SASEGT. The CDR3 sequence is CASSEQGGAETKIQYF. CDR3 DNA sequence: TGTGCCAGCAGTGAGCAGGGGGGGGCCGAAACAAAGATTCAGTACTTC.

The genes are TRBV27 and TRBJ2-3; D is unresolved. Trimming shortened V by 2 bases and J by 0 bases, and 15 bases separated the two germline ends. CDR1 MNHEY and CDR2 SMNVEV come from the germline V gene (reference sequence). The CDR3 extends over 17 amino acids. Here the CDR3 reads CASSLLGRILSTDTQYF. CDR3 nucleotides: TGTGCCAGCAGTTTACTTGGACGGATACTCAGCACAGATACGCAGTATTTT.

V is TRBV6-1 and J is TRBJ2-3, with D unclear. In germline, CDR1 is MNHNS, CDR2 SASEGT. The CDR3 consists of 16 residues. V lost 4 bases, J lost 6 bases, and 20 bases lay in between. As DNA, the CDR3 is TGTGCCAGCAGTGGGCGCCTCCGGCCCCTCAGGGATACGCAGTATTTT. Translating it yields CASSGRLRPLRDTQYF.

The V call is TRBV27, the J call TRBJ1-3, with D unresolved. In germline, CDR1 is MNHEY, CDR2 SMNVEV (reference sequence). This CDR3 comprises 13 residues. V was shortened by 9 bases and J by 0 bases, with 9 bases between the two germline ends. CDR3 region: CASRQLSGNTIYF. The CDR3 coding sequence is TGTGCCAGTAGACAACTCTCTGGAAACACCATATATTTT.

The J gene is TRBJ2-1, the V gene TRBV9, with D maybe TRBD2 (5 bases). Looked up from germline, CDR1 is SGDLS and CDR2 is YYNGEE. This CDR3 contains 13 residues. V was clipped by 5 bases and J by 6 bases, with 12 bases between them. DNA of the CDR3: TGTGCCAGCAGTCGAGGGCAGGTCAATGAGCAGTTCTTC. Translation: CASSRGQVNEQFF.

The J gene is TRBJ2-3, the V gene TRBV12-3 or TRBV12-4; the match to TRBD2 covers 11 bases. Germline trimming cut 8 bases from V and 0 bases from J; bases unmatched to any gene: 4. The CDR3 is 15 residues long. CDR3 DNA sequence: TGTGCCAGCGGGACTAGCGGTTTTAGCACAGATACGCAGTATTTT. Residues: CASGTSGFSTDTQYF.